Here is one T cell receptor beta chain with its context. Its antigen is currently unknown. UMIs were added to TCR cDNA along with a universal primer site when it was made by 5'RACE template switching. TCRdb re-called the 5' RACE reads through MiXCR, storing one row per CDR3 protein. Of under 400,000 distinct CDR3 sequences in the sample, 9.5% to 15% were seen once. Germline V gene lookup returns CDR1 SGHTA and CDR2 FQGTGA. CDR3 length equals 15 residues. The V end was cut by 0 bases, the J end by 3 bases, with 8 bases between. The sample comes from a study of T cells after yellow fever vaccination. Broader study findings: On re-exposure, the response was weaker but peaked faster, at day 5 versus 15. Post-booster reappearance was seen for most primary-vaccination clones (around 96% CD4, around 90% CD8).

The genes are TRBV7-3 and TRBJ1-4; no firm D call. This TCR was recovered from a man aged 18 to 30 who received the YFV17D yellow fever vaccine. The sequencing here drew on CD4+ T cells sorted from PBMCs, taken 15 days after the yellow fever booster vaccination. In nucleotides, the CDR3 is TGTGCCAGCAGCTTAACGGGGATGCCTAATGAAAAACTGTTTTTT. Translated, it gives CASSLTGMPNEKLFF.